What follows describes a single T cell receptor (beta chain). Its antigen is unknown. After removal of 1 base from V and 3 bases from J, the junction contained 2 bases not matched to a gene. Germline loops: CDR1 MGHDK, CDR2 SYGVNS. The CDR3 extends over 15 amino acids. Assay used: immunoSEQ multiplex PCR; TCRdb lists only in-frame clones, some missing. The data contain tens of thousands of clones, 70% to 90% of them singletons. Time point reported: after dendritic cell vaccination, including at tumor progression/relapse. The source of the sample is a study of glioma-infiltrating T cells after dendritic cell vaccination. Study results and limitations: Higher pretreatment TIL content predicted longer progression-free time and survival.

The sequence was obtained from a human donor with glioblastoma. The material sequenced was blood, taken after dendritic cell vaccination. The J gene is TRBJ2-7, the V gene TRBV25-1; 11 nucleotides align to TRBD1. The CDR3 reads CASSEFGTGGYEQYF. CDR3 bases: TGTGCCAGCAGTGAATTCGGGACAGGGGGCTACGAGCAGTACTTC.